These 5 T cell receptor beta chains originate from one sample sequenced in a study of T-cell memory formation after mild COVID-19. TCRdb re-called the 5' RACE reads through MiXCR, storing one row per CDR3 protein. The table includes hundreds of thousands of distinct CDR3 sequences, 24% detected once. The specimen sequenced was PBMCs or a T cell subset sorted from them (not recorded which). Receptors originate from an adult woman who had mild COVID-19 (a few samples of this study predate the infection). Cell type and time point are not known.

The CDR3 bases are TGTGCCATCGGACAGGGGGCGACCAATGAGCAGTTCTTC. Residues: CAIGQGATNEQFF. V is TRBV2 and J is TRBJ2-1; 11 bases align to TRBD1. The germline CDR1 and CDR2 sequences are SNHLY and FYNNEI. V trimming: 10 bases; J trimming: 6 bases; junction bases outside the gene matches: 5. This CDR3 has 13 residues.

This clonotype was seen just once. The rearrangement joins TRBV5-6 to TRBJ1-1; a possible D gene is TRBD1 (5 bases). V gave up 4 bases and J gave up 0 bases, with 16 bases separating them. The CDR3 loop spans 16 amino acids. Germline lookup yields CDR1 SGHDT and CDR2 YYEEEE. The CDR3, as DNA: TGTGCCAGCAGCACCCTCGGGACTGAAATGAACACTGAAGCTTTCTTT. Protein sequence: CASSTLGTEMNTEAFF. Based on the CDR3 plus reference TRBV5-6 and TRBJ1-1, the full variable domain is DAGVTQSPTHLIKTRGQQVTLRCSPKSGHDTVSWYQQALGQGPQFIFQYYEEEERQRGNFPDRFSGHQFPNYSSELNVNALLLGDSALYLCASSTLGTEMNTEAFFGQGTRLTVV.

The chain has TRBV12-3 or TRBV12-4 and TRBJ1-4; D unresolved. The germline V and J ends were trimmed by 5 bases and 5 bases, with 6 bases remaining between them. The CDR3 contains 12 residues. The CDR3 coding sequence is TGTGCCAGCAGTAACCTAAATGAAAAACTGTTTTTT. Protein product: CASSNLNEKLFF.

The chain has TRBV7-9 and TRBJ2-7; either TRBD1 or TRBD2 may fit D (5 bases each). Looked up from germline, CDR1 is SEHNR and CDR2 is FQNEAQ (reference sequence). The V and J ends lost 4 bases and 12 bases respectively, with 19 bases between them. The CDR3 has 13 amino acids. CDR3 loop: CASSSDRDPGWYF. DNA for the CDR3: TGTGCCAGCAGCTCCGACCGGGACCCGGGGTGGTACTTC.

This clonotype occurred a few times. V usage is TRBV3-1 and J usage is TRBJ2-5; 13 nucleotides match TRBD2. V gave up 4 bases and J gave up 1 base; unmatched junction bases: 9. There are 18 residues in the CDR3. Germline V gives CDR1 LGHDT, CDR2 YNNKEL (reference sequence). CDR3 DNA sequence: TGTGCCAGCAGCCCTGGAGGACTAGCGGGGGATACCCAAGAGACCCAGTACTTC. Translation: CASSPGGLAGDTQETQYF.